This paragraph reports one TCR beta chain. The antigen remains undetermined. Clones were read by immunoSEQ multiplex PCR, and TCRdb kept only the in-frame ones, dropping some. The sample lists more than 2 million clones, just under 95% occurring once. Positive CCR7 selection of CD45RO-negative cells yielded the naive CD8 cells, and terminally differentiated effector memory CD45RA+ cells were excluded. This CDR3 spans 16 amino acids. The V gene end was trimmed by 6 bases and the J gene end by 4 bases; junction bases not matched to a gene: 10. From germline, CDR1 is MNHEY and CDR2 SMNVEV (reference sequence). This sample was included in a study of shared clonotypes between healthy human individuals. Whole-study results and caveats: Non-shared clonotypes had lower generation probabilities than clonotypes shared by all four sorted-subset donors. Rarefaction analysis demonstrated incomplete sorted-subset sequencing notwithstanding large depth.

This receptor was obtained from a man aged 18 to 30 in good health. Some clones in this sample may be carry-over from other donors' samples. The chain joins TRBV27 to TRBJ2-1; 9 bases match TRBD2. The sequencing sample was made of naive CD8+ T cells from PBMCs. The CDR3: CASSLLPSGTYNEQFF. The CDR3 coding sequence is TGTGCCAGCAGCTTACTCCCTAGCGGGACTTACAATGAGCAGTTCTTC.